This TCR beta chain was identified during a study of blood T cell repertoires in COVID-19. V lost 5 bases, J lost 8 bases, and 18 bases lay in between. CDR3 length equals 15 residues. Germline CDR1 SGHTA, CDR2 FQGNSA. Libraries were prepared by immunoSEQ multiplex PCR; TCRdb keeps only in-frame clonotypes and omits some of them. The sample includes some 280,000 clones, around nine tenths of them seen just once. The sequenced sample consisted of peripheral blood. The chain combines TRBV7-2 with TRBJ1-4; D remains ambiguous. This clonotype originated in a woman in her thirties or forties who had recovered from COVID-19. The CDR3 loop is CASSPRPTEREKLFF. DNA for the CDR3: TGTGCCAGCAGCCCCCGACCAACAGAACGGGAAAAACTGTTTTTT.